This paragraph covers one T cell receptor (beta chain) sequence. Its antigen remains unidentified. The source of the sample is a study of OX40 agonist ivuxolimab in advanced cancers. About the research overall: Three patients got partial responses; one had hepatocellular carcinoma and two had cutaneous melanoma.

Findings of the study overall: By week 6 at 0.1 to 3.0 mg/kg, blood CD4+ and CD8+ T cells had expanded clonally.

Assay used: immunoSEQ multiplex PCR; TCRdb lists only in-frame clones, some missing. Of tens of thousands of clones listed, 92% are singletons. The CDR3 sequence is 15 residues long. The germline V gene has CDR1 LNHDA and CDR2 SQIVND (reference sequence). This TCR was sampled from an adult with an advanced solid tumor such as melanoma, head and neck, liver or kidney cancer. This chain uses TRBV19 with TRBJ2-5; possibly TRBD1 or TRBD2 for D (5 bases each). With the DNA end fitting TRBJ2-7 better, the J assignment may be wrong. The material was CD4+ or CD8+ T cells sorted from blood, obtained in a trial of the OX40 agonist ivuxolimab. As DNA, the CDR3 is TGTGCCAGTAGTGGGTTCGGGGCGCAACACTACGAGCAGTACTTC. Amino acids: CASSGFGAQHYEQYF.